This passage covers 28 T cell receptor beta chains from one sample sequenced in a study of CD4 and CD8 cells across lung adenocarcinoma regions. A single record per CDR3 protein comes from TCRdb applying MiXCR to the PCR reads. Here the sample spans around 27,000 distinct CDR3 sequences, almost 50% being singletons. Sequencing was carried out using CD8+ T cells from the center of a lung tumor. These receptors were obtained from a male donor with lung adenocarcinoma. The CD4 and CD8 labels of this study may be unreliable.

This clonotype came up many times. CDR3 bases: TGTGCCAGCAGTTACTCCCGGGACGCTACCTACGAGCAGTACTTC. Protein product: CASSYSRDATYEQYF. The chain is built from TRBV6-5 and TRBJ2-5; D possibly uses TRBD1 or TRBD2 (5 bases each). The last part of the DNA fits TRBJ2-7 better; the J call may be wrong. Looked up from germline, CDR1 is MNHEY and CDR2 is SVGAGI. CDR3 length: 15 residues.

This clonotype was seen many times. The chain uses TRBV6-5 and TRBJ1-2, with D unresolved. Germline-derived CDR1 and CDR2 are MNHEY and SVGAGI. The V end lost 2 bases, the J end lost 7 bases, and 14 bases lay between the germline ends. This CDR3 is 14 amino acids long. The CDR3 DNA sequence: TGTGCCAGCAGTTACGATCCGAGCTTCGGTGGCTACACCTTC. It yields the protein CASSYDPSFGGYTF.

Written as DNA, the CDR3 is TGTGCCAGCAGCCAATATACCGGACAGGCCGCTAACTATGGCTACACCTTC. This encodes CASSQYTGQAANYGYTF. The rearrangement uses TRBV3-1 and TRBJ1-2; 7 positions agree with TRBD1. Germline V gives CDR1 LGHDT, CDR2 YNNKEL (reference sequence). This CDR3 contains 17 residues. The V and J ends lost 2 bases and 0 bases, in that order; junction bases with no gene match: 9.

This clonotype is medium-sized (0.01 to 0.1%) by share. V gene TRBV6-5 combines with J gene TRBJ2-5; TRBD2 is a possible D gene (6 bases). This CDR3 is built from 12 residues. CDR1 and CDR2 from the germline V gene are MNHEY and SVGAGI. V lost 10 bases, J lost 3 bases, and 12 bases lay in between. In DNA, the CDR3 is TGTGCCACTCGGTCGGGGGAAGAGACCCAGTACTTC. Its translation is CATRSGEETQYF.

The chain carries TRBV27 and TRBJ2-7; no firm D call. The CDR3 contains 13 residues. Germline loops: CDR1 MNHEY, CDR2 SMNVEV (reference sequence). Trimming removed 11 bases from V and 3 bases from J, with 17 bases in between. The CDR3 loop is CAEQQRQSYEQYF. CDR3 sequence (DNA): TGTGCCGAACAGCAGCGCCAGAGCTACGAGCAGTACTTC.

The chain combines TRBV6-2 or TRBV6-3 with TRBJ2-4, with TRBD2 identical over 13 bases. V shed 2 bases and J 13 bases; nucleotides not matched to a gene: 17. Germline values: CDR1 MNHEY, CDR2 SVGEGT. The CDR3 is made up of 18 amino acids. Here the CDR3 DNA reads TGTGCCAGCAGTTACGGACTAGCGGGGGTGAGAGGCAAAGATACGCAGTACTTC. Translating gives CASSYGLAGVRGKDTQYF.

This clonotype is labeled medium-sized. The chain joins TRBV6-5 to TRBJ2-1, with TRBD2 matching 10 bases. There are 15 residues in the CDR3. Germline trimming cut 8 bases from V and 4 bases from J; bases unmatched to any gene: 8. Per the germline V gene, CDR1 is MNHEY and CDR2 is SVGAGI. The CDR3 nucleotides are TGTGCCAGCTCTTCCGGGACTAGCGATTACAATGAGCAGTTCTTC. Protein sequence: CASSSGTSDYNEQFF.

The gene calls are TRBV6-5 and TRBJ1-2; TRBD1 matches at 8 bases. CDR1 is MNHEY and CDR2 is SVGAGI in the germline V gene. CDR3 length: 19 residues. The J segment lost 0 bases and the V segment lost 4 bases, leaving 16 bases of the junction unmatched. This CDR3 is CASSSRGRAYLGANYGYTF. CDR3 in DNA: TGTGCCAGCAGTTCCAGGGGGCGCGCATATCTGGGAGCTAACTATGGCTACACCTTC.

This clonotype showed up just a few times. The gene calls are TRBV6-1 and TRBJ1-1; a weak D match, TRBD1 (5 bases). V lost 6 bases to trimming and J lost 9 bases, with 11 bases between them. The CDR3 length is 11 residues. Germline V lookup: CDR1 MNHNS, CDR2 SASEGT. CDR3 residues: CASSTGGKAFF. Written as DNA, the CDR3 is TGTGCCAGCAGCACGGGGGGAAAAGCTTTCTTT.

The sample holds many counts of this clonotype. The gene calls are TRBV6-5 and TRBJ2-4; 14 nucleotides line up with TRBD2. The CDR3 consists of 19 residues. Germline assignment: CDR1 MNHEY and CDR2 SVGAGI. V was clipped by 6 bases and J by 0 bases; unmatched bases: 10. This CDR3 reads CASRPTSGRGGGAKNIQYF. CDR3 nucleotide sequence: TGTGCCAGCAGGCCGACTAGCGGGAGGGGTGGGGGAGCCAAAAACATTCAGTACTTC.

For this clonotype: Germline and junction disagree at one end, which may indicate a read error. The genes are TRBV4-1 and TRBJ2-3; D possibly corresponds to TRBD1 (5 bases). The germline gives CDR1 MGHRA, CDR2 YSYEKL. The CDR3 runs to 14 residues. The CDR3: CASRGLWTKNTQYF. The CDR3 nucleotides are TGCGCCAGCAGGGGGCTGTGGACCAAGAATACGCAGTATTTC.

As to this clonotype: At one end, the junction sequence differs from germline, possibly due to a read error. The chain recombines TRBV27 with TRBJ2-5; D is possibly TRBD1 (5 bases). Germline-derived CDR1 and CDR2 are MNHEY and SMNVEV (reference sequence). CDR3 length equals 11 residues. The CDR3 is CGGSDPETQYF. DNA for the CDR3: TGTGGGGGCAGTGACCCAGAGACCCAGTATTTC.

This clonotype is medium-sized within its sample. The chain has TRBV6-1 and TRBJ2-1; 10 bases map to TRBD2. CDR1 and CDR2 (germline): MNHNS, SASEGT. After removal of 6 bases from V and 0 bases from J, the junction contained 2 bases not matched to a gene. The CDR3 totals 15 residues. This CDR3 is CASSPSGSSYNEQFF. The CDR3 DNA follows: TGTGCCAGCAGCCCTAGCGGGAGCTCCTACAATGAGCAGTTCTTC.

This clonotype was seen at least ten times. The chain links TRBV6-1 to TRBJ1-3; D ambiguous. Germline assignment: CDR1 MNHNS and CDR2 SASEGT. Trimming took off 5 bases at V and 5 bases at J, with 10 bases between the two ends. The length of the CDR3 is 13 residues. For the CDR3, the DNA is TGTGCCAGCAGTCCCCTAGGACGAAACACCATATATTTT. Translating it yields CASSPLGRNTIYF.

The CDR3 here is CASRDPLSRVAATNTQYF. CDR3 coding DNA: TGTGCCAGCAGGGACCCCCTCTCGCGGGTGGCGGCCACAAATACGCAGTACTTC. The V call is TRBV6-4, the J call TRBJ2-4; D possibly corresponds to TRBD2 (5 bases). The ends were cut back, 6 bases at V and 13 bases at J, with 34 bases in the middle. CDR1 and CDR2 (germline): MRHNA, SNTAGT. This CDR3 region has 18 residues.

The chain recombines TRBV10-2 with TRBJ2-3; possibly TRBD1 for D (5 bases). The CDR3 length is 14 residues. The V gene lost 6 bases and the J gene lost 14 bases, with 24 bases spanning the gap. Germline V CDR1 and CDR2: WSHSY, SAAADI. The CDR3: CASSPTGSTPKRYF. The DNA of the CDR3 is TGCGCCAGCAGCCCAACAGGATCAACACCAAAGAGGTATTTT.

Notes on this clonotype: The junction and the germline gene differ at one end; a read error may be behind it. V and J are TRBV6-1 and TRBJ2-5; TRBD2 aligns across 8 bases. Germline assignment: CDR1 MNHNS and CDR2 SASEGT. The length of the CDR3 is 16 residues. The CDR3 DNA reads TGTGCCAGTAGGGGAGACGGGGGGGGTGACCAAGACACCCAGTACTTC. This codes for CASRGDGGGDQDTQYF.

The CDR3 coding sequence is TGTGCCAGCAGTTTACGCCGCGGGACGGAGCAGTACTTC. It specifies CASSLRRGTEQYF. The chain is built from TRBV27 and TRBJ2-1; weak D call: TRBD2 (6 bases). The end of the DNA is better explained by TRBJ2-7, so the J call may be wrong. The CDR3 totals 13 residues. Germline V CDR1 and CDR2: MNHEY, SMNVEV (reference sequence).

This clonotype was seen repeatedly, ten times or more. The chain employs TRBV7-2 and TRBJ2-4; no clear D gene. Germline lookup yields CDR1 SGHTA and CDR2 FQGNSA. The CDR3 consists of 16 residues. The V and J ends lost 1 base and 2 bases respectively, with 12 bases between them. The CDR3 DNA is TGTGCCAGCAGCTTAGAATTAGCACCCCCCAAAAACATTCAGTACTTC. It yields the protein CASSLELAPPKNIQYF. The full variable domain, rest sourced from reference TRBV7-2 and TRBJ2-4, is GAGVSQSPSNKVTEKGKDVELRCDPISGHTALYWYRQSLGQGLEFLIYFQGNSAPDKSGLPSDRFSAERTGGSVSTLTIQRTQQEDSAVYLCASSLELAPPKNIQYFGAGTRLSVL.

Turning to this clonotype: A read error may account for a junction end that differs from germline. This rearrangement joins TRBV10-1 to TRBJ2-3; tentative D call: TRBD2 (6 bases). The length of the CDR3 is 17 residues. CDR1 WNHNN and CDR2 SYGVQD come from the germline V gene (reference sequence). The CDR3 reads CASSEGSGGIGQDTQYF. CDR3 DNA: TGCGCCAGCAGTGAGGGATCTGGGGGGATTGGGCAAGATACGCAGTACTTT.

The V call is TRBV6-1, the J call TRBJ1-1; D unclear. CDR1 is MNHNS and CDR2 is SASEGT in the germline V gene. Trimming took off 4 bases at V and 1 base at J, with 7 bases between the two ends. The CDR3 has 13 residues. The CDR3 DNA reads TGTGCCAGCAGTGCCGGGAAGAACACTGAAGCTTTCTTT. Its protein is CASSAGKNTEAFF.

The gene calls are TRBV7-2 and TRBJ2-5; TRBD1 matches at 7 bases. Matching the DNA end better, TRBJ2-7 makes the J call doubtful. CDR3 length: 14 residues. In germline, CDR1 is SGHTA, CDR2 FQGNSA. The CDR3 spells CASSQGEGAGEQYF. CDR3 sequence (DNA): TGTGCCAGCAGCCAGGGAGAGGGGGCTGGCGAGCAGTACTTC.

This clonotype was counted only a few times. The chain uses TRBV7-8 and TRBJ2-1, with a tentative D call TRBD1 (5 bases). The J call may be faulty, since TRBJ2-7 better matches the DNA end. This CDR3 has 16 residues. Germline CDR1 SGHVS, CDR2 FQNEAQ. The CDR3 DNA reads as TGTGCCAGCAGCTTAGCGCCCGCAGGGTCATACTACGAGCAGTACTTC. The encoded protein is CASSLAPAGSYYEQYF.

This clonotype was recorded at least ten times. The chain recombines TRBV7-2 with TRBJ2-1, with 11 bases lining up with TRBD2. V lost 3 bases to trimming and J lost 6 bases; unmatched junction nucleotides: 7. This CDR3 region has 16 residues. The V gene's germline CDR1 is SGHTA and CDR2 FQGNSA. The CDR3 DNA reads as TGTGCCAGCAGCTTCCCGGGACTAGCGGTGATCAATGAGCAGTTCTTC. Translating it yields CASSFPGLAVINEQFF.

Of note for this clonotype: Germline is not matched at one junction end, which may reflect a read error. This sequence joins TRBV6-1 and TRBJ2-3; D might be TRBD2 (6 bases). The CDR3 loop spans 14 amino acids. The V gene's germline CDR1 is MNHNS and CDR2 SASEGT. In nucleotides, the CDR3 is TGTGCCAGCAGTGAACGGGGGAACCTAGATACCCAGTATTTC. Amino acids: CASSERGNLDTQYF.

This clonotype was recorded only once. V gene TRBV27 combines with J gene TRBJ2-4; possible D gene TRBD2, 8 bases. V dropped 8 bases and J dropped 13 bases, with 27 bases sitting between them. CDR1 MNHEY and CDR2 SMNVEV come from the germline V gene (reference sequence). The CDR3 loop spans 15 amino acids. This chain's CDR3 is CASGIREGAQNTQYF. DNA for the CDR3: TGTGCCAGCGGTATCCGGGAGGGGGCCCAAAACACCCAGTACTTC.

This clonotype was counted a few times. The V gene is TRBV7-2, the J gene TRBJ1-2; perhaps TRBD1 as D (5 bases). V was shortened by 1 base and J by 11 bases, with 11 bases between the two germline ends. This CDR3 is 12 amino acids long. The germline gives CDR1 SGHTA, CDR2 FQGNSA. CDR3 amino acids: CASSLGLGGYTF. CDR3 DNA: TGTGCCAGCAGCTTAGGGCTCGGGGGGTACACCTTC.

On this clonotype itself: At one end the junction does not follow the germline gene, possibly because of a read error. The rearrangement uses TRBV10-1 and TRBJ2-3, with D possibly TRBD1 on 5 matching bases. Germline V lookup: CDR1 WNHNN, CDR2 SYGVQD (reference sequence). The length of the CDR3 is 15 residues. CDR3 residues: CASGEQGVSTDKQFF. CDR3 bases: TGCGCCAGCGGCGAGCAGGGTGTGAGCACAGATAAGCAGTTCTTT.